The 24 T cell receptor beta chains presented below share a single source sample, sequenced in a study of cytomegalovirus exposure and HLA in healthy donors. The PCR made use of 60 Vbeta and 13 Jbeta primers. Sequencing used immunoSEQ multiplex PCR; TCRdb keeps in-frame clones, though not all of them. The table includes over 150,000 clones, roughly 80% detected once. What was sequenced was PBMCs. The receptors originated from a woman aged 25 to 39 in good health and CMV-seronegative.

The chain employs TRBV6-5 and TRBJ2-5; 7 nucleotides align to TRBD1. The J call may be incorrect, as the DNA end agrees better with TRBJ2-7. This CDR3 is 14 amino acids long. The V gene's germline CDR1 is MNHEY and CDR2 SVGAGI. CDR3 nucleotides: TGTGCCAGCAGCCAGGGACAGATTTACTACGAGCAGTACTTC. The encoded protein is CASSQGQIYYEQYF.

For this clone: Distinct nucleotide sequences in the sample also encode this CDR3. The genes are TRBV7-6 and TRBJ1-1, with D tentatively TRBD1 (5 bases). The CDR3 covers 13 residues. Trimming left V 2 bases short and J 1 base short, with 5 bases between. CDR1 is SGHVS, CDR2 FNYEAQ, per germline. In nucleotides, the CDR3 is TGTGCCAGCAGCTTAAGGGGGAACACTGAAGCTTTCTTT. Residues: CASSLRGNTEAFF.

The V and J genes are TRBV7-9 and TRBJ2-7; 11 bases align to TRBD2. Germline V CDR1 and CDR2: SEHNR, FQNEAQ (reference sequence). The J segment lost 4 bases and the V segment lost 4 bases, leaving 12 bases of the junction unmatched. CDR3 length: 17 amino acids. The CDR3 is CASSSSDRSGREYEQYF. The CDR3 DNA follows: TGTGCCAGCAGCTCCTCTGACCGTAGCGGGAGGGAGTACGAGCAGTACTTC.

This clone was counted once. The V call is TRBV5-1, the J call TRBJ2-7; 9 bases are a match to TRBD1. The CDR3 sequence is 14 residues long. V trimming: 2 bases; J trimming: 3 bases; junction bases outside the gene matches: 3. Looked up from germline, CDR1 is SGHRS and CDR2 is YFSETQ. CDR3 in amino acids: CASSLRTGDYEQYF. The CDR3 nucleotides read TGCGCCAGCAGCTTAAGGACAGGGGACTACGAGCAGTACTTC.

CDR3 coding DNA: TGTGCCAGTACTAGCGGAAATTCCTACGAGCAGTACTTC. It encodes CASTSGNSYEQYF. The gene calls are TRBV2 and TRBJ2-7; 8 positions match TRBD2. Trimming at V came to 9 bases and at J to 1 base, leaving 5 bases not matched to a gene. This CDR3 comprises 13 residues. Germline V CDR1 and CDR2: SNHLY, FYNNEI. The full variable domain, completed using reference TRBV2 and TRBJ2-7, is EPEVTQTPSHQVTQMGQEVILRCVPISNHLYFYWYRQILGQKVEFLVSFYNNEISEKSEIFDDQFSVERPDGSNFTLKIRSTKLEDSAMYFCASTSGNSYEQYFGPGTRLTVT.

The rearrangement joins TRBV18 to TRBJ1-2; 9 positions match TRBD1. V shed 8 bases, J shed 6 bases, and the junction held 7 bases outside the gene matches. This CDR3 spans 13 amino acids. Germline-derived CDR1 and CDR2 are KGHSH and LQKENI. The CDR3 DNA is TGTGCCAGCGGCTGGACAGGGGAGGATGGCTACACCTTC. This codes for CASGWTGEDGYTF.

The gene calls are TRBV5-1 and TRBJ1-2, with D possibly matching TRBD1 (5 bases). With 4 bases removed from V and 4 bases from J, the gap between germline ends came to 8 bases. There are 12 residues in the CDR3. The germline V gene has CDR1 SGHRS and CDR2 YFSETQ. The CDR3 coding sequence is TGCGCCAGCAGCAGGGACTTCTATGGCTACACCTTC. Translated: CASSRDFYGYTF.

The V gene is TRBV6-1, the J gene TRBJ1-4; 9 nucleotides line up with TRBD1. V lost 1 base, J lost 7 bases, and 1 base stayed unmatched. The CDR3 is 14 amino acids. CDR1 is MNHNS, CDR2 SASEGT, per germline. The CDR3: CASSEGTGVEKLFF. The CDR3 DNA reads TGTGCCAGCAGTGAAGGGACAGGGGTTGAAAAACTGTTTTTT.

This clone was recorded a few times. The V gene is TRBV5-1, the J gene TRBJ2-2; TRBD2 matches at 7 bases. The germline V gene has CDR1 SGHRS and CDR2 YFSETQ. Unmatched junction bases numbered 6, after V lost 1 base and J lost 0 bases. CDR3 length: 17 residues. DNA for the CDR3: TGCGCCAGCAGCTTGAGAGCGGGGAGAGCGAACACCGGGGAGCTGTTTTTT. Translation: CASSLRAGRANTGELFF.

V and J are TRBV10-3 and TRBJ1-1; D might be TRBD1 (5 bases). Germline assignment: CDR1 ENHRY and CDR2 SYGVKD. V gave up 0 bases and J gave up 5 bases, with 10 bases separating them. CDR3 size: 14 residues. The CDR3 DNA sequence: TGTGCCATCAGTGAGTCCGGGGGTTGGACTGAAGCTTTCTTT. It codes for CAISESGGWTEAFF.

The V and J genes are TRBV4-1 and TRBJ1-6; no reliable D call. CDR1 and CDR2 from the germline V gene are MGHRA and YSYEKL. With 7 bases removed from V and 4 bases from J, the gap between germline ends came to 14 bases. CDR3 length: 15 residues. CDR3 nucleotide sequence: TGCGCCAGCACCATGCGGGAAGGGTATAATTCACCCCTCCACTTT. Protein product: CASTMREGYNSPLHF.

This clone showed up just once. This chain connects TRBV27 to TRBJ2-7; 8 bases map to TRBD1. V lost 4 bases to trimming and J lost 6 bases; unmatched junction nucleotides: 17. This CDR3 has 17 residues. CDR1 MNHEY and CDR2 SMNVEV come from the germline V gene (reference sequence). The chain's CDR3 is CASSSWWQGATKVEQYF. In DNA, the CDR3 is TGTGCCAGCAGTTCTTGGTGGCAGGGGGCTACGAAGGTCGAGCAGTACTTC.

V usage is TRBV11-2 and J usage is TRBJ2-7; 9 nucleotides line up with TRBD2. Trimming removed 3 bases from V and 3 bases from J; junction bases left unmatched: 6. The germline V gene has CDR1 SGHAT and CDR2 FQNNGV. This CDR3 is 15 amino acids long. This CDR3 reads CASSFFSTSGYEQYF. Here the CDR3 DNA reads TGTGCCAGCAGCTTTTTTTCGACTAGCGGCTACGAGCAGTACTTC.

The chain carries TRBV13 and TRBJ2-7, with 11 positions matching TRBD2. Germline V gene lookup returns CDR1 PRHDT and CDR2 FYEKMQ (reference sequence). The trim removed 5 bases at V and 3 bases at J, leaving 6 bases unmatched. This CDR3 spans 15 amino acids. CDR3 amino acids: CASSHIAGGVYEQYF. The CDR3 DNA sequence: TGTGCCAGCAGCCACATAGCGGGAGGGGTCTACGAGCAGTACTTC.

The rearrangement joins TRBV5-4 to TRBJ2-7; a possible D gene is TRBD1 (6 bases). Trimming removed 2 bases at V and 5 bases at J, with 11 bases between. The CDR3 extends over 13 amino acids. The germline CDR1 and CDR2 sequences are SGHNT and YYREEE (reference sequence). For the CDR3, the DNA is TGTGCCAGCAGCTTACAGGGACCTGACGAGCAGTACTTC. It is translated as CASSLQGPDEQYF.

This clone was detected once. The rearrangement joins TRBV6-1 to TRBJ2-1, with TRBD2 matching over 7 bases. CDR3 length: 17 residues. Germline V gene sequence: CDR1 MNHNS, CDR2 SASEGT. With 4 bases clipped from V and 0 bases from J, the junction kept 9 bases outside the gene matches. The CDR3 loop reads CASSAWEGSSSYNEQFF. In DNA form, the CDR3 reads TGTGCCAGCAGTGCCTGGGAGGGAAGTAGCTCCTACAATGAGCAGTTCTTC.

This chain links TRBV2 with TRBJ2-3; a possible D gene is TRBD2 (6 bases). The CDR3 extends over 15 amino acids. Germline V gene data show CDR1 as SNHLY and CDR2 as FYNNEI. V shed 10 bases and J shed 0 bases, with 17 bases lying between them. The CDR3 loop reads CANTRGETSTDTQYF. The CDR3 bases are TGTGCCAACACGCGGGGAGAAACTAGCACAGATACGCAGTATTTT.

The rearrangement uses TRBV10-3 and TRBJ2-2, with no clear D. The CDR3 consists of 13 residues. Trimming took 4 bases from V and 6 from J, leaving 9 bases between them. CDR1 is ENHRY, CDR2 SYGVKD, per germline. The CDR3 bases are TGTGCCATCAGTGCAACAGAGTCCGGGGAGCTGTTTTTT. Encoded protein: CAISATESGELFF.

Turning to this clone: At one end, the junction sequence differs from germline, possibly due to a read error. The V and J genes are TRBV7-9 and TRBJ2-7, with TRBD1 as a possible D gene (6 bases). The CDR3 has 12 residues. The germline gives CDR1 SEHNR, CDR2 FQNEAQ (reference sequence). This CDR3 reads CSSRTGQNEQYF. DNA of the CDR3: TGTTCCAGCAGAACAGGACAGAACGAGCAGTACTTC.

Only one count was recorded for this clone. The CDR3 loop is CASSFRGALDTQYF. Written as DNA, the CDR3 is TGTGCCAGCAGCTTCCGGGGGGCCTTGGATACGCAGTATTTT. This chain uses TRBV5-6 with TRBJ2-3, with a tentative D call TRBD2 (7 bases). Deletions cut 2 bases from V and 6 bases from J, with 13 bases between. The CDR3 length is 14 residues. Per germline, CDR1 SGHDT and CDR2 YYEEEE.

This clone was observed a single time. This chain links TRBV7-9 with TRBJ1-1; possible D gene TRBD1, 6 bases. Trimming pared 0 bases from V and 7 bases from J, leaving 9 bases between. This CDR3 spans 13 amino acids. Germline values: CDR1 SEHNR, CDR2 FQNEAQ (reference sequence). The CDR3 DNA reads TGTGCCAGCAGCTTAGCGGGGGCGTGTGAAGCTTTCTTT. It codes for CASSLAGACEAFF.

This clone was detected only once. This chain's CDR3 is CASGRENTGELFF. Here the CDR3 DNA reads TGTGCCAGCGGGCGGGAAAACACCGGGGAGCTGTTTTTT. This sequence joins TRBV2 and TRBJ2-2, with D maybe TRBD2 (6 bases). CDR1 is SNHLY and CDR2 is FYNNEI in the germline V gene. This CDR3 is built from 13 residues. With 8 bases removed from V and 2 bases from J, the gap between germline ends came to 9 bases.

This chain links TRBV5-7 with TRBJ1-5; 12 nucleotides align to TRBD1. TRBV5-7 is recorded as an ORF, its role being uncertain. J was trimmed by 6 bases and V by 4 bases; bases with no gene match: 2. The CDR3 loop spans 14 amino acids. The CDR3: CASSRDRGPQPQHF. DNA for the CDR3: TGTGCCAGCAGCCGGGACAGGGGGCCTCAGCCCCAGCATTTT.

The chain joins TRBV7-2 to TRBJ2-7; 11 bases are a match to TRBD2. CDR1 and CDR2 from the germline V gene are SGHTA and FQGNSA. The J segment lost 5 bases and the V segment lost 4 bases, leaving 10 bases of the junction unmatched. CDR3 length: 16 residues. CDR3 coding DNA: TGTGCCAGCAGCTCCCTAGATAGCGGGAGGGCCCACGAGCAGTACTTC. This codes for CASSSLDSGRAHEQYF. Full variable domain (rest looked up from reference TRBV7-2 and TRBJ2-7): GAGVSQSPSNKVTEKGKDVELRCDPISGHTALYWYRQSLGQGLEFLIYFQGNSAPDKSGLPSDRFSAERTGGSVSTLTIQRTQQEDSAVYLCASSSLDSGRAHEQYFGPGTRLTVT.